This TCR beta chain was recovered during a study of human T cells and chemical hapten exposure. Study-wide context: Patients' scalps got diphenylcyclopropenone weekly throughout the approximately 26-week study.

This clonotype was observed a few times. In the study's own analysis: TCRs per sample had a median of around 96,000 and ranged from roughly 23,224 to 700,000. TCRdb ran MiXCR on the RACE reads and lists one entry per CDR3 protein. The V and J calls and clone size are TCRdb's, not the authors'. The sample comprises around 350,000 distinct CDR3 sequences, 5.5% of which are singletons, and 7% to 10% rests with the top ten. This CDR3 spans 12 amino acids. The V end lost 5 bases, the J end lost 7 bases, and 12 bases lay between the germline ends. Germline CDR1 is MNHNY and CDR2 is SVGAGI (reference sequence). Time point indicated: pre-sensitization, week 0. Treatment noted: therapeutic diphenylcyclopropenone sensitization with weekly scalp DPC.

V usage is TRBV6-6 and J usage is TRBJ2-7; D unclear. The material sequenced was whole blood, taken in connection with sensitization to the hapten diphenylcyclopropenone (DPC). The receptor was isolated from a woman between 18 and 29 years old with alopecia areata. Some clones in this sample may be carry-over from other donors' samples. The CDR3 protein is CASSGPAEEQYF. The CDR3 DNA reads as TGTGCCAGCAGTGGCCCGGCGGAAGAGCAGTACTTC.